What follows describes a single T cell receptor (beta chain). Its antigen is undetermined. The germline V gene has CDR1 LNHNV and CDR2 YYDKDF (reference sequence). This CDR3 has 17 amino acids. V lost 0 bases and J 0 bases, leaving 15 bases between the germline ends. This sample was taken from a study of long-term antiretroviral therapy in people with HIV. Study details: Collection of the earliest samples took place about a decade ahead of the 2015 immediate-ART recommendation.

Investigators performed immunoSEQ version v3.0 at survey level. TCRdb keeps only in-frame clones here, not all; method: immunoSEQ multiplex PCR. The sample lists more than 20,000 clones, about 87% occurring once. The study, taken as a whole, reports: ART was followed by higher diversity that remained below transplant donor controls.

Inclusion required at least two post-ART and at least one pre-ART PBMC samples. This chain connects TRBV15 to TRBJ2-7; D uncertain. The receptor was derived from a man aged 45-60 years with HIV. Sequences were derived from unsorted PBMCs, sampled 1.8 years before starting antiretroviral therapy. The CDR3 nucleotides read TGTGCCACCAGCAGAGATCGATCGGGCCCTGTCTCCTACGAGCAGTACTTC. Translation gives CATSRDRSGPVSYEQYF.